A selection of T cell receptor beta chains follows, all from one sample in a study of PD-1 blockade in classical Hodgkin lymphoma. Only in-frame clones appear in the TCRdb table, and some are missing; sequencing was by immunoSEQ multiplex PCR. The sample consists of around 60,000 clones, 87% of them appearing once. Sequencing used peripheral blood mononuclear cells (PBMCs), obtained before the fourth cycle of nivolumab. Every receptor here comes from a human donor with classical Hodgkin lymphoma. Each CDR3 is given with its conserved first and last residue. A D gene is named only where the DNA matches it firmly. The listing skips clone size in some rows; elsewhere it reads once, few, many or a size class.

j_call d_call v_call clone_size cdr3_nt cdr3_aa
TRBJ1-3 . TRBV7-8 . TGTGCCAGCAGCGGACCGAGCAGGGGTGATTTCGGGCGTAACACCATATATTTT CASSGPSRGDFGRNTIYF
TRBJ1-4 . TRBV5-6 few TGTGCCAGCAGCTTGACGGGGTTAGGTGAAAAACTGTTTTTT CASSLTGLGEKLFF
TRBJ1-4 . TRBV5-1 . TGCGCCAGCAGCGCGGGGTACGAGAATGAAAAACTGTTTTTT CASSAGYENEKLFF
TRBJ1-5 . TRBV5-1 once TGCGCCAGCAGCTTCGGATCACCTAATCAGCCCCAGCATTTT CASSFGSPNQPQHF
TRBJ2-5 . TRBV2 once TGTGCCAGCAGTGAATTTGGAGAGCAGTACTTC CASSEFGEQYF
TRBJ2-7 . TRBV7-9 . TGTGCCAGCAGCCGCCGAGAGAACTACGAGCAGTACTTC CASSRRENYEQYF
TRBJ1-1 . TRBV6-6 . TGTGCCAGCAGTTCCCGACCCCGGGGCACAAACACTGAAGCTTTCTTT CASSSRPRGTNTEAFF
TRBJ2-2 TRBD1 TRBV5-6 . TGTGCCAGCAGCTTGTCCAGGGACAGGGGGCCTAGCGGGGAGCTGTTTTTT CASSLSRDRGPSGELFF
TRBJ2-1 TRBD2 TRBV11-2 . TGTGCCAGCAGCTTATCCGGGACTAGCCCCTACAATGAGCAGTTCTTC CASSLSGTSPYNEQFF
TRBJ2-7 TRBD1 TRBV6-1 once TGTGCCAGCAGTGTACGGACAGGGGGCTTCTACGAGCAGTACTTC CASSVRTGGFYEQYF
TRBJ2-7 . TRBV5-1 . TGCGCCAGCAGCCCGGGACGGGTCTCCTACGAGCAGTACTTC CASSPGRVSYEQYF
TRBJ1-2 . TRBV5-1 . TGCGCCAGCAGCTTGGAGTCAGGAATTCTTTATGGCTACACCTTC CASSLESGILYGYTF
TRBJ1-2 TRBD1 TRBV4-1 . TGCGCCAGCAGCCATGGACAGGGTAACTATGGCTACACCTTC CASSHGQGNYGYTF
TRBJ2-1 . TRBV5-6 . TGTGCCAGCAGCTGGGGCAATGAGCAGTTCTTC CASSWGNEQFF
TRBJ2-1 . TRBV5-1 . TGCGCCAGCAGCTTGGCGGGGCCCCCGTTCTTC CASSLAGPPFF
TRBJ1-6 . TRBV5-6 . TGTGCCAGCAGCTTCAACCCCAGGGCTACCTATAATTCACCCCTCCACTTT CASSFNPRATYNSPLHF
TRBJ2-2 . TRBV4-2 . TGTGCCAGCAGCCAAGAAGGAGCCCAGAACACCGGGGAGCTGTTTTTT CASSQEGAQNTGELFF
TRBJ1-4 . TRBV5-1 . TGCGCCAGCAGCTTGACCCCGGGGACTAATGAAAAACTGTTTTTT CASSLTPGTNEKLFF
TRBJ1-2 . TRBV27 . TGTGCCAGCAGTTTCCTCCCCCCCTCGGCCTATGGCTACACCTTC CASSFLPPSAYGYTF
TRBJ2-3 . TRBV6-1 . TGTGCCAGCATCTCGGGGGTTACAGATACGCAGTATTTT CASISGVTDTQYF
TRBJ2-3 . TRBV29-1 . TGCAGCCCTCCCGAGGGCCCAGATACGCAGTATTTT CSPPEGPDTQYF
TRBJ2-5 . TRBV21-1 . TGTGCCAGCGTTCGGGAGACCCAGTACTTC CASVRETQYF
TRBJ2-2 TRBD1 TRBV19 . TGTGCCAGTAGTGGCCGGGACAGGGTTCCCGGGGAGCTGTTTTTT CASSGRDRVPGELFF
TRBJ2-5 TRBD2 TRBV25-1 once TGTGCCAGCAGTGACCCGAGGACTAGCGGGCGAGAGACCCAGTACTTC CASSDPRTSGRETQYF
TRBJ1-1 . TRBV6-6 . TGTGCCAGCAGTTACGAGCCGACAGCTAACACTGAAGCTTTCTTT CASSYEPTANTEAFF
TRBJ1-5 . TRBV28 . TGTGCCAGCAGTTTATTCAGGGGCAATCAGCCCCAGCATTTT CASSLFRGNQPQHF
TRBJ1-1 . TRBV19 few TGTGCCAGTAGTCTTCGGCCCACTGAAGCTTTCTTT CASSLRPTEAFF
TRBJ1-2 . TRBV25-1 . TGTGCCAGCAGTGATCCCAGGGGTAACTATGGCTACACCTTC CASSDPRGNYGYTF
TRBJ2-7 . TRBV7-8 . TGTGCCAGCAGCTTAGGTGTCTACGAGCAGTACTTC CASSLGVYEQYF
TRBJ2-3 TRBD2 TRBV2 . TGTGCCAGCAGTGGTGGGACTAGCGCTCGCACAGATACGCAGTATTTT CASSGGTSARTDTQYF
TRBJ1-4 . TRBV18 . TGTGCCAGCTCACCGTCAGTTAATAATGAAAAACTGTTTTTT CASSPSVNNEKLFF
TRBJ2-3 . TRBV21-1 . TGTGCCAGCAGTAGCACAGATACGCAGTATTTT CASSSTDTQYF
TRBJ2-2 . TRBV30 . TGTGCCTGGAGTCCGTCAGGGTCCGGGGAGCTGTTTTTT CAWSPSGSGELFF
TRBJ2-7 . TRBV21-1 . TGTGCCAGCAGCAACCCGCTCCGCGGGGGGTGCGAGCAGTACTTC CASSNPLRGGCEQYF
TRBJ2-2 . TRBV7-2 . TGTGCCAGCAGCTTGGAACAGGGAATCGGGGAGCTGTTTTTT CASSLEQGIGELFF
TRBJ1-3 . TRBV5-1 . TGCGCCAGCAGCTTGGCCGGCAGTGGAAACACCATATATTTT CASSLAGSGNTIYF
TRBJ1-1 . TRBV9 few TGTGCCAGCAGCGTAGGTACGACCTACACTGAAGCTTTCTTT CASSVGTTYTEAFF
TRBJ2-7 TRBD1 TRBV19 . TGTGCCAGTAGTAGGAGGGACAGGGGGCCCTACGAGCAGTACTTC CASSRRDRGPYEQYF
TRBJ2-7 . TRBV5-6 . TGTGCCAGCAGCCCCGATGGGGCCACTCACGGCCGATTCTCCTACGAGCAGTACTTC CASSPDGATHGRFSYEQYF
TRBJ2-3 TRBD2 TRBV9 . TGTGCCAGCAGCCCCCTCGGGGGGGCCGGCACAGATACGCAGTATTTT CASSPLGGAGTDTQYF
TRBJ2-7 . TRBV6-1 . TGTGCCAGCAGCCGGGGGGACAGCGACTACGAGCAGTACTTC CASSRGDSDYEQYF
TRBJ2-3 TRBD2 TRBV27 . TGTGCCAGCAGTTTAGGCGGGGGGATCTCAAATACGCAGTATTTT CASSLGGGISNTQYF
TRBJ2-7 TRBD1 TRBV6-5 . TGTGCCAGCACCCCACAGGGGCGGTACGAGCAGTACTTC CASTPQGRYEQYF
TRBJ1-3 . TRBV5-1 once TGCGCCAGCAGCTTGGGTGGGCTCTCTGGAAACACCATATATTTT CASSLGGLSGNTIYF
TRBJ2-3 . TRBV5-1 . TGCGCCAGCAGCTCATTCAAGGATACGCAGTATTTT CASSSFKDTQYF
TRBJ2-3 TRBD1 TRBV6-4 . TGTGCCAGCAGTGACCGGGACAGGGCCACAGATACGCAGTATTTT CASSDRDRATDTQYF
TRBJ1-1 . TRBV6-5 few TGTGCCAGCAGTACCACGAAAGGAACTGAAGCTTTCTTT CASSTTKGTEAFF
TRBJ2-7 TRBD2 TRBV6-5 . TGTGCCAGCAGTGGAACGGGACTAGGAAGGTACGAGCAGTACTTC CASSGTGLGRYEQYF
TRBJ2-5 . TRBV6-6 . TGTGCCAGCAGTGAGAGGGGTCGCCAAGAGACCCAGTACTTC CASSERGRQETQYF
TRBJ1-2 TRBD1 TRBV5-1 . TGCGCCAGCAGCATAGCCGGGACAGGGTACTATGGCTACACCTTC CASSIAGTGYYGYTF
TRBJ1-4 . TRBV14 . TGTGCCAGCAGCCAGAACAGGGTTGGCGAAAAACTGTTTTTT CASSQNRVGEKLFF
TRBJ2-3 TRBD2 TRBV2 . TGTGCCAGCAGTGAACAGGCAGGGTCCGGGGGGAGGGGTACGCAGTATTTT CASSEQAGSGGRGTQYF
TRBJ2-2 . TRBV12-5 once TGTGCTAGTGGTTTGGGCACCGGGGAGCTGTTTTTT CASGLGTGELFF
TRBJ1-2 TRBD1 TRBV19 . TGTGCCAGTAGTATCTCCAGGGGGCTGGAAGGCTACACCTTC CASSISRGLEGYTF
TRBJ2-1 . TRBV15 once TGTGCCACCACGACCCGGGGGTGGAATGAGCAGTTCTTC CATTTRGWNEQFF
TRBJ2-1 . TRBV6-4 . TGTGCCGGTAGCGGAGCCGGGCCGCTCAATGAGCAGTTCTTC CAGSGAGPLNEQFF
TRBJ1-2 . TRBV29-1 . TGCAGCGTTGAAGATCCAGGGGCTAACTATGGCTACACCTTC CSVEDPGANYGYTF
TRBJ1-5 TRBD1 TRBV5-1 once TGCGCCAGCAGCTTATCGACAGGGTTCAATCAGCCCCAGCATTTT CASSLSTGFNQPQHF
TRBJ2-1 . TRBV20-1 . TGCAGTGCTAGTCCGAACAATGAGCAGTTCTTC CSASPNNEQFF
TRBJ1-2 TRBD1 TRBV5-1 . TGCGCCAGCAGCCCGGACAGGATCTATGGCTACACCTTC CASSPDRIYGYTF